The 21 T cell receptor beta chains reported below all come from one sample, sequenced in a study of response to subunit inactivated influenza vaccine. TCRdb re-called the RT-PCR reads through MiXCR, storing one row per CDR3 protein. The profile covers some 180,000 distinct CDR3 sequences, with approximately 8.7% appearing a single time and around 9.9% taken by the ten largest. The sample here was non-naive T cells sorted from PBMCs, taken on the day of vaccination. The receptors derive from a middle-aged man who received an inactivated influenza vaccine.

The rearrangement uses TRBV6-1 and TRBJ1-2; TRBD1 might be the D (6 bases). Germline V gene data show CDR1 as MNHNS and CDR2 as SASEGT. The CDR3 totals 15 residues. Trimming cost V 5 bases and J 5 bases, with 18 bases left between them. The CDR3, as DNA: TGTGCCAGCAGTCCCCTGGAATACAGGGATTATGGCTACACCTTC. It translates to CASSPLEYRDYGYTF.

A few counts support this clonotype. This rearrangement joins TRBV28 to TRBJ2-7, with 9 bases that match TRBD2. The CDR3 has 15 amino acids. The ends lost 5 bases at V and 3 bases at J; junction bases unmatched: 8. Germline V gene lookup returns CDR1 MDHEN and CDR2 SYDVKM. The CDR3 region has the DNA TGTGCCAGCAGTCCGCAGGGACTAGCCTTCTACGAGCAGTACTTC. As protein: CASSPQGLAFYEQYF.

Ten or more counts support this clonotype. This chain links TRBV20-1 with TRBJ2-3; D gene ambiguous. Trimming took off 6 bases at V and 2 bases at J, with 12 bases between the two ends. Germline CDR1 DFQATT, CDR2 SNEGSKA (reference sequence). This CDR3 is 13 amino acids long. CDR3 in amino acids: CSAEESNTDTQYF. The DNA for the CDR3 is TGCAGTGCCGAGGAGAGCAACACAGATACGCAGTATTTT.

This clonotype has more than one count but fewer than ten. The chain links TRBV20-1 to TRBJ1-5; TRBD1 matches at 7 bases. Looked up from germline, CDR1 is DFQATT and CDR2 is SNEGSKA (reference sequence). This CDR3 spans 12 amino acids. J lost 5 bases, V lost 6 bases, and 4 bases had no gene match. As DNA, the CDR3 is TGCAGTGCCTCAACAGGGGATCAGCCCCAGCATTTT. The encoded protein is CSASTGDQPQHF.

This clonotype was seen a handful of times. CDR3 in amino acids: CSARPLAFPNTGELFF. In DNA, the CDR3 is TGCAGTGCGCGTCCTCTAGCGTTTCCGAACACCGGGGAGCTGTTTTTT. The rearrangement joins TRBV20-1 to TRBJ2-2, with D possibly TRBD2 on 6 matching bases. V was clipped by 6 bases and J by 0 bases, with 17 bases between them. This CDR3 contains 16 residues. The germline V gene encodes CDR1 DFQATT and CDR2 SNEGSKA (reference sequence).

This clonotype appeared a few times. The V and J genes are TRBV29-1 and TRBJ2-1; tentative D call: TRBD1 (5 bases). Germline assignment: CDR1 SQVTM and CDR2 ANQGSEA. Trimming took 7 bases from V and 7 from J, leaving 14 bases between them. This CDR3 region has 12 residues. The CDR3 reads CSGSAGRNEQFF. CDR3 DNA sequence: TGCAGCGGGTCGGCAGGGCGAAATGAGCAGTTCTTC.

This clonotype has ten or more counts. The rearrangement uses TRBV6-2 or TRBV6-3 and TRBJ2-1; no clear D. Germline loops: CDR1 MNHEY, CDR2 SVGEGT. Trimming cost V 7 bases and J 6 bases, with 7 bases left between them. The CDR3 length is 11 residues. The CDR3 DNA sequence: TGTGCCAGCACCGTTGGCAATGAGCAGTTCTTC. As protein: CASTVGNEQFF.

This clonotype was seen more than once but under ten times. The chain combines TRBV7-9 with TRBJ1-2; D possibly corresponds to TRBD1 (5 bases). Trimming cost V 5 bases and J 8 bases, with 12 bases left between them. This CDR3 is built from 12 residues. CDR1 and CDR2 from the germline V gene are SEHNR and FQNEAQ (reference sequence). The CDR3 region is CASSADSSGYTF. DNA for the CDR3: TGTGCCAGCAGCGCCGACAGTTCCGGCTACACCTTC.

This clonotype was seen more than once but under ten times. V gene TRBV2 combines with J gene TRBJ1-5; TRBD1 matches at 8 bases. After removal of 6 bases from V and 3 bases from J, the junction contained 7 bases not matched to a gene. The CDR3 consists of 15 residues. Germline V CDR1 and CDR2: SNHLY, FYNNEI. As DNA, the CDR3 is TGTGCCAGCAGACCTTTGACAGGGGCCAATCAGCCCCAGCATTTT. It encodes CASRPLTGANQPQHF.

The sample holds a few counts of this clonotype. This chain connects TRBV12-3 or TRBV12-4 to TRBJ2-1, with no clear D. With 6 bases removed from V and 9 bases from J, the gap between germline ends came to 15 bases. This CDR3 spans 13 amino acids. The CDR3 spells CASSSDTPSEQFF. The DNA for the CDR3 is TGTGCCAGCAGCTCAGACACTCCCAGTGAGCAGTTCTTC.

This clonotype has a count of ten or more. The chain has TRBV7-2 and TRBJ2-7; 11 bases map to TRBD1. There are 15 residues in the CDR3. Germline CDR1 SGHTA, CDR2 FQGNSA. V shed 5 bases, J shed 3 bases, and the junction held 6 bases outside the gene matches. CDR3 residues: CASSHRTGGFYEQYF. CDR3 in DNA: TGTGCCAGCAGCCACCGGACAGGGGGCTTCTACGAGCAGTACTTC. The whole variable domain, remainder taken from reference TRBV7-2 and TRBJ2-7, is GAGVSQSPSNKVTEKGKDVELRCDPISGHTALYWYRQSLGQGLEFLIYFQGNSAPDKSGLPSDRFSAERTGGSVSTLTIQRTQQEDSAVYLCASSHRTGGFYEQYFGPGTRLTVT.

This chain links TRBV20-1 with TRBJ1-5; D is uncertain. V dropped 0 bases and J dropped 0 bases, with 6 bases sitting between them. This CDR3 is built from 14 residues. Germline assignment: CDR1 DFQATT and CDR2 SNEGSKA (reference sequence). The CDR3 sequence is CSAREESSNQPQHF. DNA of the CDR3: TGCAGTGCTAGAGAGGAGAGTAGCAATCAGCCCCAGCATTTT.

This clonotype was seen a handful of times. V and J are TRBV20-1 and TRBJ2-3; 9 nucleotides align to TRBD2. This CDR3 region has 17 residues. Trimming removed 1 base from V and 1 base from J; junction bases left unmatched: 9. Germline loops: CDR1 DFQATT, CDR2 SNEGSKA (reference sequence). The CDR3 DNA reads as TGCAGTGCTAGAGTGGGTGGCGGGAGGGCCGGCACAGATACGCAGTATTTT. It codes for CSARVGGGRAGTDTQYF.

Here the CDR3 DNA reads TGTGCCAGCAGCCGCTCCGGGAACACTGAAGCTTTCTTT. Its protein product is CASSRSGNTEAFF. The J gene is TRBJ1-1, the V gene TRBV7-3; the D is unclear. The V end lost 5 bases, the J end lost 1 base, and 8 bases lay between the germline ends. The CDR3 is 13 amino acids. From germline, CDR1 is SGHTA and CDR2 FQGTGA.

The gene calls are TRBV4-2 and TRBJ1-4, with D perhaps matching TRBD1 (5 bases). The CDR3 has 15 amino acids. Germline CDR1 reads LGHNA; CDR2 reads YNFKEQ. Trimming left V 0 bases short and J 14 bases short, with 19 bases between. The CDR3 coding sequence is TGTGCCAGCAGCCAAGATATAGTACCGGGGGTTAGGCTGTTTTTT. Its protein product is CASSQDIVPGVRLFF.

The CDR3 spells CASRRADTQYF. CDR3 nucleotides: TGTGCCAGCAGAAGGGCGGATACGCAGTATTTT. J is TRBJ2-3 and V is TRBV6-6, with D unresolved. There are 11 residues in the CDR3. Per germline, CDR1 MNHNY and CDR2 SVGAGI (reference sequence). V was pared by 6 bases and J by 6 bases, with 7 bases between.

The rearrangement uses TRBV11-2 and TRBJ2-6, with D unclear. This CDR3 contains 17 residues. CDR1 is SGHAT and CDR2 is FQNNGV in the germline V gene. The ends were cut back, 6 bases at V and 0 bases at J, with 15 bases in the middle. Here the CDR3 DNA reads TGTGCCAGCAGACGTCCCGGCTCCCGCTCTGGGGCCAACGTCCTGACTTTC. It specifies CASRRPGSRSGANVLTF.

The chain combines TRBV29-1 with TRBJ2-4; D gene ambiguous. The CDR3 has 15 amino acids. From germline, CDR1 is SQVTM and CDR2 ANQGSEA. V lost 1 base, J lost 0 bases, and 10 bases lay in between. CDR3 DNA: TGCAGCGTTGAAGTTCTACCTTTAGCCAAAAACATTCAGTACTTC. Its translation is CSVEVLPLAKNIQYF. The variable domain in full, completed from reference TRBV29-1 and TRBJ2-4, reads SAVISQKPSRDICQRGTSLTIQCQVDSQVTMMFWYRQQPGQSLTLIATANQGSEATYESGFVIDKFPISRPNLTFSTLTVSNMSPEDSSIYLCSVEVLPLAKNIQYFGAGTRLSVL.

The rearrangement links TRBV29-1 to TRBJ2-7; D possibly corresponds to TRBD2 (5 bases). Germline V gives CDR1 SQVTM, CDR2 ANQGSEA. The CDR3 consists of 13 residues. The germline V and J ends were trimmed by 3 bases and 6 bases, with 15 bases remaining between them. The CDR3, as DNA: TGCAGCGTTGAGGTTTCTAGCCGAGGCGAGCAGTACTTC. It is translated as CSVEVSSRGEQYF.

In this sample, this clonotype turned up many times. The chain uses TRBV6-2 or TRBV6-3 and TRBJ2-3, with D perhaps being TRBD1 or TRBD2 (5 bases each). The CDR3 runs 16 residues. The germline V gene has CDR1 MNHEY and CDR2 SVGEGT. V shed 6 bases and J shed 4 bases, with 20 bases lying between them. In DNA form, the CDR3 reads TGTGCCAGCAGCCTCCGGGGCGGCTATGTTGCAGATACGCAGTATTTT. Translation gives CASSLRGGYVADTQYF.

This clonotype was recorded many times. J is TRBJ2-3 and V is TRBV7-9, with D perhaps assigned TRBD1 or TRBD2 (5 bases each). CDR1 is SEHNR and CDR2 is FQNEAQ in the germline V gene (reference sequence). Trimming removed 7 bases from V and 2 bases from J, with 19 bases in between. The CDR3 loop spans 16 amino acids. CDR3 residues: CASTKIGTTVTDTQYF. As DNA, the CDR3 is TGTGCCAGCACCAAAATAGGGACCACTGTCACAGATACGCAGTATTTT.